The source of this T cell receptor (beta chain) is a study of T-cell reconstitution after alpha-beta-depleted transplantation in children (dated by TCRdb to the mid-2010s). About the investigation overall: T-cell immune reconstitution after TCRalphabeta/CD19-depleted allogeneic hematopoietic cell transplantation in children was quantitatively tracked in the study by means of TCR repertoire profiling.

This clonotype was seen repeatedly, ten times or more. It lacks a known antigen. No base-level quality is on record; no much larger clone is a single base apart. Library preparation used PCR. Sequenced on an Illumina HiSeq 2500. TCR library preparation used molecular barcoding, with unique molecular identifiers applied to normalize quantification of the TCRbeta repertoire. TCRdb itself trimmed the public reads at Q25 with fastp, ran MiXCR and retained productive beta chains. Each CDR3 protein gets just one entry, which takes the most common genes and DNA from the rows behind it. This sample has approximately 350,000 distinct CDR3 sequences in its table, and about 9.4% of those were observed once. The ten top clones hold around 2.5% of the sample. From the germline V gene, CDR1 is SQVTM and CDR2 is ANQGSEA. There are 14 amino acids in the CDR3, from cysteine to phenylalanine inclusive. Kept here is only the CDR3 DNA, which spans 42 bases and is read in frame from base 1. The V and J ends are trimmed by 6 bases and 2 bases, leaving 14 bases between them.

The clonotype originates from a human donor who donated a stem cell graft to a child with acute lymphoblastic leukemia. In this chain, TRBV29-1 is recombined with TRBJ2-4; D gene: possibly TRBD1, on 5 matching bases. Sequenced material: PBMCs from the stem cell graft donor, taken from the stem cell graft. CDR3 region: CSVNQQEPKNIQYF. The nucleotide sequence reads as follows: TGCAGCGTGAACCAACAGGAGCCCAAAAACATTCAGTACTTC.